The 17 T cell receptor beta chains below all came from one sample that was sequenced in a study of radiation and T cells in renal cell carcinoma. Noted treatment: treatment-naive control, cytoreductive nephrectomy. Data came from immunoSEQ multiplex PCR; TCRdb stores just in-frame clones and leaves some out. This sample carries about 15,000 clones, 62% of them seen once, and the ten largest clones take approximately 16%. The sequences come from tumor tissue, collected from a patient whose treatment was nephrectomy without radiotherapy. The receptors here all came from a man aged 60 to 75 with renal cell carcinoma.

As DNA, the CDR3 is TGTGCCAGCAGCTTTGGACAGGGAGACGAGCAGTACTTC. This encodes CASSFGQGDEQYF. This chain uses TRBV7-9 with TRBJ2-5; the match to TRBD1 covers 8 bases. The tail of the sequence fits TRBJ2-7 better, so the J call may be wrong. The CDR3 loop spans 13 amino acids. Germline loops: CDR1 SEHNR, CDR2 FQNEAQ (reference sequence).

The gene calls are TRBV27 and TRBJ2-7, with D possibly called TRBD1 or TRBD2 (6 bases each). Germline loops: CDR1 MNHEY, CDR2 SMNVEV (reference sequence). The CDR3 contains 17 residues. The germline V and J ends were trimmed by 2 bases and 4 bases, with 21 bases remaining between them. This CDR3 reads CASSLVGAGSRPYEQYF. The CDR3 DNA follows: TGTGCCAGCAGTTTAGTGGGGGCGGGGAGCCGCCCGTACGAGCAGTACTTC.

The chain links TRBV28 to TRBJ1-2, with 8 bases identical to TRBD1. Germline V lookup: CDR1 MDHEN, CDR2 SYDVKM. V lost 6 bases, J lost 2 bases, and 2 bases stayed unmatched. This CDR3 region has 13 residues. This CDR3 is CASSRTGNYGYTF. CDR3 in DNA: TGTGCCAGCAGCCGGACAGGGAACTATGGCTACACCTTC.

The CDR3 here is CASSPDNNQPQHF. DNA for the CDR3: TGTGCCAGCAGCCCCGACAACAATCAGCCCCAGCATTTT. This sequence joins TRBV11-2 and TRBJ1-5; D is unresolved. The CDR3 has 13 residues. Germline values: CDR1 SGHAT, CDR2 FQNNGV. The V end was cut by 5 bases, the J end by 3 bases, with 8 bases between. Together with reference TRBV11-2 and TRBJ1-5, the CDR3 gives the full variable domain: EAGVAQSPRYKIIEKRQSVAFWCNPISGHATLYWYQQILGQGPKLLIQFQNNGVVDDSQLPKDRFSAERLKGVDSTLKIQPAKLEDSAVYLCASSPDNNQPQHFGDGTRLSIL.

This clone was observed once. The rearrangement joins TRBV2 to TRBJ2-5; TRBD2 agrees at 8 bases. V was clipped by 0 bases and J by 9 bases; unmatched bases: 3. This CDR3 has 13 amino acids. Germline V gene sequence: CDR1 SNHLY, CDR2 FYNNEI. This chain's CDR3 is CASSEADGGAQYF. CDR3 DNA sequence: TGTGCCAGCAGTGAAGCGGACGGGGGGGCCCAGTACTTC.

The rearrangement joins TRBV5-5 to TRBJ1-2; unclear D gene. CDR3 size: 15 residues. Trimming removed 4 bases at V and 2 bases at J, with 15 bases between. Germline-derived CDR1 and CDR2 are SGHKS and YYEKEE (reference sequence). The CDR3: CASSPTVEINYGYTF. The CDR3 bases are TGTGCCAGCAGCCCGACGGTGGAAATCAACTATGGCTACACCTTC.

The genes are TRBV19 and TRBJ1-1; D gene unclear. Trimming cost V 5 bases and J 0 bases, with 7 bases left between them. CDR1 and CDR2 (germline): LNHDA, SQIVND (reference sequence). The CDR3 spans 13 residues. The CDR3 DNA sequence: TGTGCCAGTAGTCTGACGGTGAACACTGAAGCTTTCTTT. It translates to CASSLTVNTEAFF.

The V gene is TRBV5-8, the J gene TRBJ2-3; 7 nucleotides align to TRBD1. The CDR3 is 16 amino acids. The V segment lost 3 bases and the J segment 5 bases; nucleotides outside the gene matches: 12. Germline V lookup: CDR1 SGHTS, CDR2 YDEGEE. CDR3 amino acids: CASSYSYLRTGDTQYF. In DNA, the CDR3 is TGTGCCAGCAGCTACAGCTACCTAAGGACAGGAGATACGCAGTATTTT.

V and J are TRBV7-9 and TRBJ2-4; TRBD1 agrees at 7 bases. The length of the CDR3 is 14 residues. V gave up 2 bases and J gave up 9 bases; unmatched junction bases: 7. The germline gives CDR1 SEHNR, CDR2 FQNEAQ (reference sequence). The CDR3 nucleotides are TGTGCCAGCAGCTTATCGGGGACAGAGTCCATTCAGTACTTC. Amino acid sequence: CASSLSGTESIQYF. The complete variable domain, with remaining parts taken from reference TRBV7-9 and TRBJ2-4, reads DTGVSQNPRHKITKRGQNVTFRCDPISEHNRLYWYRQTLGQGPEFLTYFQNEAQLEKSRLLSDRFSAERPKGSFSTLEIQRTEQGDSAMYLCASSLSGTESIQYFGAGTRLSVL.

The V gene is TRBV21-1, the J gene TRBJ1-2. TRBV21-1 is recorded as a pseudogene. There are 15 residues in the CDR3. The CDR3, as DNA: TGTGCCAGCAGCAAAATTACCGCGGATATCTATGGCTACACCTTC. As protein: CASSKITADIYGYTF.

This chain connects TRBV5-1 to TRBJ1-2; possibly TRBD1 for D (6 bases). Deletions cut 0 bases from V and 3 bases from J, with 9 bases between. The CDR3 contains 14 residues. CDR1 is SGHRS, CDR2 YFSETQ, per germline. The CDR3 region is CASSLVGGDYGYTF. The CDR3 region has the DNA TGCGCCAGCAGCTTGGTAGGGGGAGACTATGGCTACACCTTC.

The CDR3 loop is CASSLGGAKNIQYF. Written as DNA, the CDR3 is TGTGCCAGCTCTCTCGGGGGCGCCAAAAACATTCAGTACTTC. V gene TRBV11-1 combines with J gene TRBJ2-4; D assignment may be TRBD1 or TRBD2 (6 bases each). Per germline, CDR1 SGHAT and CDR2 FQDESV (reference sequence). The V end was cut by 8 bases, the J end by 1 base, with 12 bases between. The CDR3 is 14 amino acids. The entire variable domain, with the rest obtained from reference TRBV11-1 and TRBJ2-4, is as follows: EAEVAQSPRYKITEKSQAVAFWCDPISGHATLYWYRQILGQGPELLVQFQDESVVDDSQLPKDRFSAERLKGVDSTLKIQPAELGDSAMYLCASSLGGAKNIQYFGAGTRLSVL.

V and J are TRBV6-1 and TRBJ2-5; 8 bases are a match to TRBD1. The V gene's germline CDR1 is MNHNS and CDR2 SASEGT. The trim removed 7 bases at V and 7 bases at J, leaving 11 bases unmatched. The CDR3 loop spans 14 amino acids. CDR3 nucleotides: TGTGCCAGCAACCTGGGGCAGGGGGCCGGGACCCAGTACTTC. It yields the protein CASNLGQGAGTQYF.

The chain uses TRBV15 and TRBJ2-7; D unresolved. Per germline, CDR1 LNHNV and CDR2 YYDKDF (reference sequence). V was pared by 0 bases and J by 7 bases, with 13 bases between. This CDR3 is 14 amino acids long. CDR3 nucleotides: TGTGCCACCAGCAGAGATCTTGTTGGGCGGGAGCAGTACTTC. Its translation: CATSRDLVGREQYF.

This rearrangement joins TRBV6-5 to TRBJ1-1; D remains ambiguous. Germline CDR1 reads MNHEY; CDR2 reads SVGAGI. The CDR3 has 12 residues. V was pared by 2 bases and J by 4 bases, with 5 bases between. CDR3 loop: CASSYEVTEAFF. CDR3 bases: TGTGCCAGCAGTTACGAGGTCACTGAAGCTTTCTTT.

The chain couples TRBV10-3 to TRBJ2-7; tentative D call: TRBD2 (6 bases). CDR1 and CDR2 from the germline V gene are ENHRY and SYGVKD. The CDR3 totals 15 residues. Trimming cost V 3 bases and J 4 bases, with 16 bases left between them. CDR3 DNA sequence: TGTGCCATCAGTGATGGTGTCGGCGGGGCATACGAGCAGTACTTC. This encodes CAISDGVGGAYEQYF.

The J gene is TRBJ1-1, the V gene TRBV19; the D gene is possibly TRBD1 (6 bases). Trimming removed 3 bases from V and 1 base from J, with 9 bases in between. The length of the CDR3 is 14 residues. Germline CDR1 is LNHDA and CDR2 is SQIVND (reference sequence). The CDR3 nucleotides read TGTGCCAGTAGTATGGGGGCCACGAACACTGAAGCTTTCTTT. Its protein product is CASSMGATNTEAFF.